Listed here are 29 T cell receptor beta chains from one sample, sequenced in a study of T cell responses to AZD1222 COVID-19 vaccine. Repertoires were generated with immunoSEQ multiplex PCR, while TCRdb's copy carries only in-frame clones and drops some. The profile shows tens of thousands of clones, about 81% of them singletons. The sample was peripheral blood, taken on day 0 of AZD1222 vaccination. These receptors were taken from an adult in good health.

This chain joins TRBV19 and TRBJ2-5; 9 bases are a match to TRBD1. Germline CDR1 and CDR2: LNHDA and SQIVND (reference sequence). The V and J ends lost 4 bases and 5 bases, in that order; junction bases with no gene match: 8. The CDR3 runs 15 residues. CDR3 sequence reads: CASSTQGAEGETQYF. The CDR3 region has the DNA TGTGCCAGTAGTACACAGGGGGCCGAGGGGGAGACCCAGTACTTC.

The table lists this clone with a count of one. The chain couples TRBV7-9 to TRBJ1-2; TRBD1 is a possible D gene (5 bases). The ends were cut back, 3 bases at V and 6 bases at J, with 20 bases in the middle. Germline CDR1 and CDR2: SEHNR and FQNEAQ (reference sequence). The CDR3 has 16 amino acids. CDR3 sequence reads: CASSFAGTAPGNGYTF. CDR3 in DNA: TGTGCCAGCAGCTTCGCCGGGACTGCCCCGGGAAATGGCTACACCTTC. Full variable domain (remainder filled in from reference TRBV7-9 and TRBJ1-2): DTGVSQNPRHKITKRGQNVTFRCDPISEHNRLYWYRQTLGQGPEFLTYFQNEAQLEKSRLLSDRFSAERPKGSFSTLEIQRTEQGDSAMYLCASSFAGTAPGNGYTFGSGTRLTVV.

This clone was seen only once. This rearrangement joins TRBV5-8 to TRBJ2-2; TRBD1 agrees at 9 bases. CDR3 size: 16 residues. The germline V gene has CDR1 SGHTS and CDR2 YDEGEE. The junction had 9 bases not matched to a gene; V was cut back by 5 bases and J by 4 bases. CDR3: CASRRGTGITTGELFF. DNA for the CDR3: TGTGCCAGCAGGCGCGGGACAGGGATAACCACCGGGGAGCTGTTTTTT.

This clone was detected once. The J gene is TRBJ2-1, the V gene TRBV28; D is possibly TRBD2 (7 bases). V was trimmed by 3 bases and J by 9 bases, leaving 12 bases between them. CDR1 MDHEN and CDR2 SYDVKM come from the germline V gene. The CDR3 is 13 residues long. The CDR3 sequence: CASSFGGQGEQFF. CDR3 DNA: TGTGCCAGCAGTTTCGGGGGGCAGGGTGAGCAGTTCTTC. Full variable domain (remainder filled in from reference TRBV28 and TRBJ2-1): DVKVTQSSRYLVKRTGEKVFLECVQDMDHENMFWYRQDPGLGLRLIYFSYDVKMKEKGDIPEGYSVSREKKERFSLILESASTNQTSMYLCASSFGGQGEQFFGPGTRLTVL.

The CDR3: CASSSLTGKPYEQYF. CDR3 DNA: TGTGCCAGCAGCTCTCTGACAGGAAAGCCCTACGAGCAGTACTTC. V gene TRBV11-2 combines with J gene TRBJ2-7; a weak D match, TRBD1 (6 bases). V was pared by 4 bases and J by 2 bases, with 15 bases between. The CDR3 is 15 residues long. Germline V gene sequence: CDR1 SGHAT, CDR2 FQNNGV.

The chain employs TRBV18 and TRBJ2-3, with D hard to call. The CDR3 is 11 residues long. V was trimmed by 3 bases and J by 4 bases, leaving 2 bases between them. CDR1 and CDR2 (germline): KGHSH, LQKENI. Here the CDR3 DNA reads TGTGCCAGCTCACCGGCAGATACGCAGTATTTT. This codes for CASSPADTQYF.

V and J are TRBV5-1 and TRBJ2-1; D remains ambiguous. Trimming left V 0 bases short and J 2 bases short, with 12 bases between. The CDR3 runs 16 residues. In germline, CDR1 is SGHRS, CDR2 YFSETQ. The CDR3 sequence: CASSLDGRRTYNEQFF. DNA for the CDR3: TGCGCCAGCAGCTTGGATGGCAGGAGAACCTACAATGAGCAGTTCTTC.

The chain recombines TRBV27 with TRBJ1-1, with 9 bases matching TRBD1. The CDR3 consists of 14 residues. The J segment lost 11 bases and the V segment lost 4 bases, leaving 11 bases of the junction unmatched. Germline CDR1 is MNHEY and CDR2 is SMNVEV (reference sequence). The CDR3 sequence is CASSSAGTGKYAFF. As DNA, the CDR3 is TGTGCCAGCAGTTCCGCCGGGACAGGGAAGTATGCTTTCTTT.

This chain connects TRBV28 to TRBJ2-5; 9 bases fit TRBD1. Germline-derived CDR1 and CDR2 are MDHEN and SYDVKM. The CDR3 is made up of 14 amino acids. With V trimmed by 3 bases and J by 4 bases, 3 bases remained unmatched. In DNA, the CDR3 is TGTGCCAGCAGTTTGGTGGGACAGGGAGAGACCCAGTACTTC. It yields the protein CASSLVGQGETQYF.

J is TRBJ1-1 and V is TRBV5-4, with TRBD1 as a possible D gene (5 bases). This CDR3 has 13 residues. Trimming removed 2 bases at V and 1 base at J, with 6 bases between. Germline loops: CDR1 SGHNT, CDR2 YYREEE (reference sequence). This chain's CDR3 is CASSLDRNTEAFF. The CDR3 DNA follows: TGTGCCAGCAGCTTAGACAGGAACACTGAAGCTTTCTTT.

CDR3 in DNA: TGTGCCAGCAGCGACAGAGCGAACTATGGCTACACCTTC. This encodes CASSDRANYGYTF. The chain carries TRBV28 and TRBJ1-2, with D perhaps TRBD1 (5 bases). From germline, CDR1 is MDHEN and CDR2 SYDVKM. Trimming cost V 6 bases and J 2 bases, with 10 bases left between them. The CDR3 totals 13 residues.

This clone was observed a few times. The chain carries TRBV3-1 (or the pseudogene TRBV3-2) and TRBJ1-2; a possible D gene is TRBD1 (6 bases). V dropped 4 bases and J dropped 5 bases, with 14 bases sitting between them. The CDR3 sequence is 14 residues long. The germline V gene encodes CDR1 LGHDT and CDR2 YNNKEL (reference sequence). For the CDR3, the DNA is TGTGCCAGCAGCCGCTCGGGAGGGGGGTATGGCTACACCTTC. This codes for CASSRSGGGYGYTF.

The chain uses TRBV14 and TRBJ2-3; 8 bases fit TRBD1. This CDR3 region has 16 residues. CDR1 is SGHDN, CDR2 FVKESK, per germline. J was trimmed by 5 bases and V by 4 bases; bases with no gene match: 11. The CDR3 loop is CASSRRQGAREDTQYF. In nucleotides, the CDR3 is TGTGCCAGCAGCCGTCGCCAGGGGGCGCGGGAAGATACGCAGTATTTT.

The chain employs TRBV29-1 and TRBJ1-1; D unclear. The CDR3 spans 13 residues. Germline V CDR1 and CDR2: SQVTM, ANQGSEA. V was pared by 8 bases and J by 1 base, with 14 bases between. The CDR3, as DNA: TGCAGCACGCTCGACGGACGGAACACTGAAGCTTTCTTT. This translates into CSTLDGRNTEAFF.

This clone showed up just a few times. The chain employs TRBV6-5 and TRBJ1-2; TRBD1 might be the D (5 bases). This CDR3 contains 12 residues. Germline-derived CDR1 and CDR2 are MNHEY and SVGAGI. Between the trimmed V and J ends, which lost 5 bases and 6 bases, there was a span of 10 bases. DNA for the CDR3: TGTGCCAGCAGTCGGGGAGGGGATGGCTACACCTTC. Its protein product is CASSRGGDGYTF.

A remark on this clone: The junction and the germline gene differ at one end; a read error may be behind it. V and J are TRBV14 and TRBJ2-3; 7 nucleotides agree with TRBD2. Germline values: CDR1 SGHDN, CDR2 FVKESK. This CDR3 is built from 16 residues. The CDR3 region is CASSEDRDYYSDTQYF. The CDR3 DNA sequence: TGTGCCAGCAGCGAAGACCGGGACTACTACTCAGATACGCAGTATTTT.

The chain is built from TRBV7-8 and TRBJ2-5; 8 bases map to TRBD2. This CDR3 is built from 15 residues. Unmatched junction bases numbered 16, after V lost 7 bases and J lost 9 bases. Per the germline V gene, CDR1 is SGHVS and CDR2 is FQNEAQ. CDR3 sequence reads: CASTLAGSGKGAQYF. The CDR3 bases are TGTGCCAGCACCCTCGCGGGTAGCGGGAAGGGGGCCCAGTACTTC.

CDR3: CASSLVISYNEQFF. In DNA, the CDR3 is TGTGCCAGCAGCTTAGTAATCTCCTACAATGAGCAGTTCTTC. V is TRBV11-2 and J is TRBJ2-1, with D unresolved. The CDR3 consists of 14 residues. V lost 1 base to trimming and J lost 0 bases, with 4 bases between them. The V gene's germline CDR1 is SGHAT and CDR2 FQNNGV. The variable domain in full, completed from reference TRBV11-2 and TRBJ2-1, reads EAGVAQSPRYKIIEKRQSVAFWCNPISGHATLYWYQQILGQGPKLLIQFQNNGVVDDSQLPKDRFSAERLKGVDSTLKIQPAKLEDSAVYLCASSLVISYNEQFFGPGTRLTVL.

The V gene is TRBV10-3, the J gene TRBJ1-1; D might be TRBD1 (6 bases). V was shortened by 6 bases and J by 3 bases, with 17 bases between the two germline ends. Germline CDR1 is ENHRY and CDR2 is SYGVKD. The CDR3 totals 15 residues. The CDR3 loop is CAISRQEGGYTEAFF. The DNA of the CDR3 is TGTGCCATCAGCAGACAGGAAGGAGGGTACACTGAAGCTTTCTTT.

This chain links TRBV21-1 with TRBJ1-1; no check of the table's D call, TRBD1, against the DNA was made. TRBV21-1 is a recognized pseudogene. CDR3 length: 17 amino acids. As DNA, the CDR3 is TGTGCCAGCAATCAAAGGGACAGGGAGACTCTGAACACTGAAGCTTTCTTT. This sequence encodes CASNQRDRETLNTEAFF.

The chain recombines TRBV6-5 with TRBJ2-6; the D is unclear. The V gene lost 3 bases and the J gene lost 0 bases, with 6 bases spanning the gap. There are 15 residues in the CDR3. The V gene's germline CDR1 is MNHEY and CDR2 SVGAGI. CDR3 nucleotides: TGTGCCAGCAGTTATCCCAGCTCTGGGGCCAACGTCCTGACTTTC. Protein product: CASSYPSSGANVLTF.

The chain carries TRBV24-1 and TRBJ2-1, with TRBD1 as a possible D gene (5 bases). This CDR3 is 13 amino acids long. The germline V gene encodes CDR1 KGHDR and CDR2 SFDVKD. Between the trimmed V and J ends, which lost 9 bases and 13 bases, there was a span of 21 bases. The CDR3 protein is CATGHRTGAPQFF. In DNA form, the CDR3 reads TGTGCCACCGGGCACCGAACAGGAGCCCCCCAGTTCTTC.

This chain's CDR3 is CASIQGANQPQHF. Here the CDR3 DNA reads TGTGCCAGCATACAGGGGGCGAATCAGCCCCAGCATTTT. The chain has TRBV28 and TRBJ1-5, with 9 bases matching TRBD1. V shed 7 bases, J shed 4 bases, and the junction held 2 bases outside the gene matches. Germline loops: CDR1 MDHEN, CDR2 SYDVKM. The CDR3 is 13 residues long.

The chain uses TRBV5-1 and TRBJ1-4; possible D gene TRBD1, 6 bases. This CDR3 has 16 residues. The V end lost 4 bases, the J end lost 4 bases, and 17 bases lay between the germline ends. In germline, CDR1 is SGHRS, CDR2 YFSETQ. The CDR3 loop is CASSPARTEVNEKLFF. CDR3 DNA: TGCGCCAGCAGCCCCGCTCGGACAGAAGTTAATGAAAAACTGTTTTTT.

The CDR3 loop is CASTSRTSTDTQYF. CDR3 coding DNA: TGTGCCAGCACGAGCCGGACTAGCACAGATACGCAGTATTTT. The gene calls are TRBV25-1 and TRBJ2-3, with a weak D call TRBD2 (5 bases). The V gene lost 7 bases and the J gene lost 0 bases, with 11 bases spanning the gap. The CDR3 extends over 14 amino acids. Germline assignment: CDR1 MGHDK and CDR2 SYGVNS.

The CDR3 sequence: CATSREPGSLSEQYF. CDR3 in DNA: TGTGCCACCAGCAGAGAACCCGGATCCCTGAGTGAGCAGTACTTC. The chain carries TRBV15 and TRBJ2-7; D ambiguous. Germline CDR1 reads LNHNV; CDR2 reads YYDKDF (reference sequence). The CDR3 is made up of 15 amino acids. Trimming removed 0 bases from V and 7 bases from J, with 16 bases in between.

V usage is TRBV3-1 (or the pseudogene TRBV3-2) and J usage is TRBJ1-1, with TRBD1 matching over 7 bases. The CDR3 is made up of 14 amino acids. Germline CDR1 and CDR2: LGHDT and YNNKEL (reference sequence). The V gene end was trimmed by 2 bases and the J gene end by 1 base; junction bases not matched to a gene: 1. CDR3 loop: CASSQYRGNTEAFF. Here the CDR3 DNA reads TGTGCCAGCAGCCAATACAGGGGGAACACTGAAGCTTTCTTT.

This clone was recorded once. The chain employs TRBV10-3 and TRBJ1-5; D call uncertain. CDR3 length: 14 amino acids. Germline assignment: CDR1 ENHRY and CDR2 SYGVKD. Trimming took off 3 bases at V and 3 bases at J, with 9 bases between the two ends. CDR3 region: CAISDDQFNQPQHF. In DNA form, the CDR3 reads TGTGCCATCAGTGATGACCAGTTCAATCAGCCCCAGCATTTT.

CDR3 in DNA: TGTGCCAGCGGAAAGGGAGGACAGTCGACCTACGAGCAGTACTTC. Translation gives CASGKGGQSTYEQYF. The chain links TRBV2 to TRBJ2-7, with D perhaps assigned TRBD1 or TRBD2 (6 bases each). The CDR3 is 15 residues long. From germline, CDR1 is SNHLY and CDR2 FYNNEI. Trimming removed 8 bases at V and 2 bases at J, with 19 bases between. Variable domain in full (rest from reference TRBV2 and TRBJ2-7): EPEVTQTPSHQVTQMGQEVILRCVPISNHLYFYWYRQILGQKVEFLVSFYNNEISEKSEIFDDQFSVERPDGSNFTLKIRSTKLEDSAMYFCASGKGGQSTYEQYFGPGTRLTVT.